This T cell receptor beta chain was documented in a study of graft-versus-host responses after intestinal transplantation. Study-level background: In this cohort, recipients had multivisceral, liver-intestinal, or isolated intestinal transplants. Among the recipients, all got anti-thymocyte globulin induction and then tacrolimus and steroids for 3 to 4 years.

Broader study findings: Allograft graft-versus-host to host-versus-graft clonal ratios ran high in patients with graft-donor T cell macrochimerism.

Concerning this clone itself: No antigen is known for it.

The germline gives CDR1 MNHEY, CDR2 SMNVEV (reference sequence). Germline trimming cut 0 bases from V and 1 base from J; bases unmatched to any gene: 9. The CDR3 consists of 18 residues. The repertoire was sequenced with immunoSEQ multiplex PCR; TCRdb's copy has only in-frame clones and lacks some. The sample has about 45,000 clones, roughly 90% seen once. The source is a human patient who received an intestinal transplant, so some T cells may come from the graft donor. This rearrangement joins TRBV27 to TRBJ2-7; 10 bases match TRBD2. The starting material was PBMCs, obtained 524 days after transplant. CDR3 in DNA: TGTGCCAGCAGTTTATCTATCGGGGTAGCGGGAGGATCCTACGAGCAGTACTTC. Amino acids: CASSLSIGVAGGSYEQYF.